This entry lists 10 T cell receptor beta chains sequenced from one sample in a study of cytomegalovirus exposure and HLA in healthy donors (TCRdb year 2017). Library preparation employed the immunoSEQ multiplex PCR assay. The multiplex PCR relied on a mix of 60 forward primers for TCR Vbeta segments and 13 reverse primers for TCR Jbeta segments. TCRdb re-hosts the immuneACCESS table, in-frame sequences only. Its copies lack some clones; in the studies checked, an unresolved V gene accounts for under half of them, and the cause for the rest is not known. Present in this sample are around 97,000 clones, approximately 64% of which were seen just once. The ten top clones hold roughly 3.5% of the sample. Sequencing was carried out using PBMCs. The receptors stem from a woman between 50 and 59 years old in good health and CMV-seronegative.

The V and J genes are TRBV5-1 and TRBJ2-3; a weak D match, TRBD1 (6 bases). V lost 5 bases and J 3 bases, leaving 13 bases between the germline ends. This CDR3 has 14 residues. Germline V gene sequence: CDR1 SGHRS, CDR2 YFSETQ. The CDR3 nucleotides are TGCGCCAGCAGTCCGGGACAAAAAACAGATACGCAGTATTTT. Its protein product is CASSPGQKTDTQYF.

The chain uses TRBV11-2 and TRBJ1-2; 9 bases agree with TRBD1. This CDR3 has 15 amino acids. Germline loops: CDR1 SGHAT, CDR2 FQNNGV. J gave up 4 bases and V 5 bases, and 8 bases lay outside the gene matches. The CDR3, as DNA: TGTGCCAGCAGCATACCGGGACAGGGCTTCTATGGCTACACCTTC. Its protein is CASSIPGQGFYGYTF.

This clone has only a few counts. The DNA of the CDR3 is TGTGCCAGCTCACCATGGCCCAGGGCATACACTGAAGCTTTCTTT. Protein: CASSPWPRAYTEAFF. The chain recombines TRBV18 with TRBJ1-1; D is possibly TRBD1 (5 bases). V was shortened by 2 bases and J by 3 bases, with 13 bases between the two germline ends. Looked up from germline, CDR1 is KGHSH and CDR2 is LQKENI. The CDR3 spans 15 residues.

This CDR3 is CASSFGPNNSPLHF. The CDR3 DNA is TGTGCCAGCAGTTTTGGGCCCAATAATTCACCCCTCCACTTT. This chain uses TRBV27 with TRBJ1-6; D unresolved. Trimming removed 3 bases at V and 5 bases at J, with 8 bases between. Germline lookup yields CDR1 MNHEY and CDR2 SMNVEV (reference sequence). The CDR3 loop spans 14 amino acids.

This clone was seen a handful of times. The chain's CDR3 is CASSEGRLAAQETQYF. The CDR3 DNA follows: TGTGCCAGCAGCGAGGGAAGACTAGCGGCACAAGAGACCCAGTACTTC. The chain combines TRBV25-1 with TRBJ2-5; 9 bases align to TRBD2. CDR1 and CDR2 from the germline V gene are MGHDK and SYGVNS. With V trimmed by 6 bases and J by 2 bases, 10 bases remained unmatched. The CDR3 covers 16 residues. Variable domain in full (rest from reference TRBV25-1 and TRBJ2-5): EADIYQTPRYLVIGTGKKITLECSQTMGHDKMYWYQQDPGMELHLIHYSYGVNSTEKGDLSSESTVSRIRTEHFPLTLESARPSHTSQYLCASSEGRLAAQETQYFGPGTRLLVL.

Points on this clone: This CDR3 is also generated by other DNA sequences in the sample. This chain joins TRBV7-2 and TRBJ2-5, with 8 bases fitting TRBD2. From germline, CDR1 is SGHTA and CDR2 FQGNSA. V was pared by 2 bases and J by 5 bases, with 1 base of the junction left unmatched. There are 13 residues in the CDR3. CDR3 residues: CASSLRGGETQYF. CDR3 in DNA: TGTGCCAGCAGCTTACGCGGGGGGGAGACCCAGTACTTC.

In this sample, this clone turned up once. This chain uses TRBV5-1 with TRBJ2-2; maybe TRBD1 (7 bases). V lost 2 bases and J 7 bases, leaving 15 bases between the germline ends. Germline CDR1 SGHRS, CDR2 YFSETQ. The CDR3 is 15 amino acids. CDR3 in amino acids: CASSFTRQGGGELFF. The CDR3 region has the DNA TGCGCCAGCAGCTTCACCAGACAGGGAGGCGGGGAGCTGTTTTTT.

The sample holds a few counts of this clone. The V and J genes are TRBV28 and TRBJ2-1; weak D call: TRBD1 (5 bases). V lost 5 bases and J lost 1, with 15 bases in between. Germline values: CDR1 MDHEN, CDR2 SYDVKM. CDR3 length: 16 amino acids. CDR3 region: CASSTLGRGSYNEQFF. CDR3 coding DNA: TGTGCCAGCAGTACCCTGGGAAGGGGTTCCTACAATGAGCAGTTCTTC.

The rearrangement links TRBV1 to TRBJ2-7; the DNA was not used to check the table's D call, TRBD2. TRBV1 is a documented pseudogene. The CDR3 totals 16 residues. The CDR3 here is CTSSQDGGGAPYEQYF. CDR3 in DNA: TGCACCAGCAGCCAAGATGGCGGGGGCGCCCCCTACGAGCAGTACTTC.

V gene TRBV7-2 combines with J gene TRBJ2-1, with a tentative D call TRBD2 (6 bases). Germline V CDR1 and CDR2: SGHTA, FQGNSA. V lost 0 bases and J 5 bases, leaving 14 bases between the germline ends. The CDR3 extends over 16 amino acids. The DNA for the CDR3 is TGTGCCAGCAGCTTAGCCCAAAGCGGGTCAGACAATGAGCAGTTCTTC. Translation: CASSLAQSGSDNEQFF.